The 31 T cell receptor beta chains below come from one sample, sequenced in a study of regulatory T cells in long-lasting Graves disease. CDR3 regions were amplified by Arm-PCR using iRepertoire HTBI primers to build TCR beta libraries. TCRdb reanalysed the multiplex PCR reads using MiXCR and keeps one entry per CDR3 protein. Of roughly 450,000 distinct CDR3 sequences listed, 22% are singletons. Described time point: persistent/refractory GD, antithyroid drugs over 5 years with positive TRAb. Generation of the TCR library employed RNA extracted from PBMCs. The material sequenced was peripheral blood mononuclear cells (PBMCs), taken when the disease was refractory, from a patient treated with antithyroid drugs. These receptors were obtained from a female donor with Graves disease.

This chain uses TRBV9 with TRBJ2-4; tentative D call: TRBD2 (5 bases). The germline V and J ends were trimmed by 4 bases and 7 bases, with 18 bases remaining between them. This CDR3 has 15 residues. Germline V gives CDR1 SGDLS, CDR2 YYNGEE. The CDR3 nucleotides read TGTGCCAGCAGCTCGGCGGCGGGCGTAGTGAACATTCAGTACTTC. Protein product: CASSSAAGVVNIQYF.

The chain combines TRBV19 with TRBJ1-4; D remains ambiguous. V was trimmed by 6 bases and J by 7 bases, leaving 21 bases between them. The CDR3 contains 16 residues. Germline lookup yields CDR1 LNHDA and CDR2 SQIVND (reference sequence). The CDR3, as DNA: TGTGCCAGTAGATCCGGATCCAGTGGGAGGATTGAAAAACTGTTTTTT. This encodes CASRSGSSGRIEKLFF.

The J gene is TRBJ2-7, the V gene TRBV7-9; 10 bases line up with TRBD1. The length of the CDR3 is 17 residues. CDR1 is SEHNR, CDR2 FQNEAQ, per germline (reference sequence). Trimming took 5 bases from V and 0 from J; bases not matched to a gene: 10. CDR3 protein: CASSRGRQGAGSYEQYF. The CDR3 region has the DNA TGTGCCAGCAGCCGAGGGAGACAGGGGGCGGGCTCCTACGAGCAGTACTTC.

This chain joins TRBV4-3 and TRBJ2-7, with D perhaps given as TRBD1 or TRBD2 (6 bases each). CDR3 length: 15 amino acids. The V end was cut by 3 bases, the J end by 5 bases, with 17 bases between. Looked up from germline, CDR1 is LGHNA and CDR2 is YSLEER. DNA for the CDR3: TGCGCCAGCAGCCACTCATTTACGGGGGCCCACGAGCAGTACTTC. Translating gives CASSHSFTGAHEQYF.

The CDR3 DNA reads as TGTGCCAGCTCACACGGACAGGGTGCTTTGAATGAGCAGTTCTTC. Protein product: CASSHGQGALNEQFF. This sequence joins TRBV18 and TRBJ2-1; 8 bases line up with TRBD1. The germline V gene encodes CDR1 KGHSH and CDR2 LQKENI. The CDR3 runs to 15 residues. V gave up 4 bases and J gave up 7 bases; unmatched junction bases: 9.

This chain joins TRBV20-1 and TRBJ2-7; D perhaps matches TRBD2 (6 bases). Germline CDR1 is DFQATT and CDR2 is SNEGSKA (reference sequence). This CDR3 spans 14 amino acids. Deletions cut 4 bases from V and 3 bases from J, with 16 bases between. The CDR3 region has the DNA TGCAGTGCTACTAAAGCGGGTTGGCTCTACGAGCAGTACTTC. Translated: CSATKAGWLYEQYF.

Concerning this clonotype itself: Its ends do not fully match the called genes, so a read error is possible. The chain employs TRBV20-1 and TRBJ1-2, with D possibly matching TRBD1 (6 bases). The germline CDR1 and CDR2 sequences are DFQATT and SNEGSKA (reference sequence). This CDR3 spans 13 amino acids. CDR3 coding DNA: TGCGGTGCCGGCGGGGGGCGCGACTATGGCTACACCTTC. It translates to CGAGGGRDYGYTF.

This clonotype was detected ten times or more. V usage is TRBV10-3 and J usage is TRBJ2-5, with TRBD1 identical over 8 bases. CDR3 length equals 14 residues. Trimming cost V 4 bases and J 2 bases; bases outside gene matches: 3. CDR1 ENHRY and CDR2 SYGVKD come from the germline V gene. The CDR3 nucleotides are TGTGCCATCAGTGGTAGGACAGGGCAAGAGACCCAGTACTTC. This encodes CAISGRTGQETQYF.

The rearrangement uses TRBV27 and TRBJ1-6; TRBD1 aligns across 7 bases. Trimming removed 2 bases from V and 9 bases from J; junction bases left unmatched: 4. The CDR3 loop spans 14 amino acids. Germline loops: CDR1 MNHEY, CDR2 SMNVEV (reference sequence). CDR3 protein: CASSLRDRSSPLHF. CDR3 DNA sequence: TGTGCCAGCAGTTTAAGGGACAGAAGTTCACCCCTCCACTTT.

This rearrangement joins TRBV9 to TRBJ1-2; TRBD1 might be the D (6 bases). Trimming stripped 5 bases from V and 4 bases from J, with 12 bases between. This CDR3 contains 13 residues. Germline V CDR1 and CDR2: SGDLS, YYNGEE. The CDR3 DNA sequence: TGTGCCAGCAGGAACAGGGAAACCTATGGCTACACCTTC. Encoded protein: CASRNRETYGYTF.

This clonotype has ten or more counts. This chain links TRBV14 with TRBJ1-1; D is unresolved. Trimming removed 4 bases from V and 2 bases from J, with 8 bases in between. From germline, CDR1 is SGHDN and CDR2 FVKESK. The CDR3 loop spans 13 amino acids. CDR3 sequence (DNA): TGTGCCAGCAGCCCAATAAGAAACACTGAAGCTTTCTTT. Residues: CASSPIRNTEAFF.

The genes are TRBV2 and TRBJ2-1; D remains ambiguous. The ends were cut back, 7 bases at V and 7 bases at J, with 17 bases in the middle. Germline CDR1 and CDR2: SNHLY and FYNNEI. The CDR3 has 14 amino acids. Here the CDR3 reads CASTFPSTANEQFF. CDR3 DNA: TGTGCCAGCACCTTCCCATCCACAGCAAATGAGCAGTTCTTC.

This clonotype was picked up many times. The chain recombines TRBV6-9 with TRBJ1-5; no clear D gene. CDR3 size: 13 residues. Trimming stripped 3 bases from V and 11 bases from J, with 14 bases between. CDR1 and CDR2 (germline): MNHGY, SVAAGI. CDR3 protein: CASSYFTGSAQHF. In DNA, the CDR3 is TGTGCCAGCAGTTACTTCACCGGTTCGGCCCAGCATTTT.

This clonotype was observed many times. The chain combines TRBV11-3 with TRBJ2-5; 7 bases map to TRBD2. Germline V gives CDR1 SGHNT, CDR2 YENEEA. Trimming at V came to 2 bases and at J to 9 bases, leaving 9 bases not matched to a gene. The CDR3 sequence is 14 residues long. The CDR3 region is CASSLSGASAAQYF. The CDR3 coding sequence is TGTGCCAGCAGCTTAAGCGGGGCCTCCGCGGCCCAGTACTTC.

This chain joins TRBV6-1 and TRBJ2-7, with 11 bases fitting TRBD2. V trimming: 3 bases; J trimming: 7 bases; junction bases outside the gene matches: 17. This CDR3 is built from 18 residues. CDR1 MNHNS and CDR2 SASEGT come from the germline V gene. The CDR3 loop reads CASSDLSRPGLAEGEQYF. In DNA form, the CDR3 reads TGTGCCAGCAGTGATCTCAGCAGGCCGGGACTAGCGGAGGGGGAGCAGTACTTC.

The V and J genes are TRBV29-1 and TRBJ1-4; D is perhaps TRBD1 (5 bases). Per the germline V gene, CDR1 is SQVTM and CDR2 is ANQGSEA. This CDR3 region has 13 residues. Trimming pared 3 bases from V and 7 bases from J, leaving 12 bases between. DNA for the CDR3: TGCAGCGTTGATGGGGGGGACTCTGAAAAACTGTTTTTT. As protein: CSVDGGDSEKLFF.

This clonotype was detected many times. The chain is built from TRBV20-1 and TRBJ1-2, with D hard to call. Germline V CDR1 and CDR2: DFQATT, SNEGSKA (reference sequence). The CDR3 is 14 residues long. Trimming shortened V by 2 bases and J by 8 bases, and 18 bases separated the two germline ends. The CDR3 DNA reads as TGCAGTGCTAGACACTCGTGGGTAGCTGAAGGCTACACCTTC. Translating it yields CSARHSWVAEGYTF.

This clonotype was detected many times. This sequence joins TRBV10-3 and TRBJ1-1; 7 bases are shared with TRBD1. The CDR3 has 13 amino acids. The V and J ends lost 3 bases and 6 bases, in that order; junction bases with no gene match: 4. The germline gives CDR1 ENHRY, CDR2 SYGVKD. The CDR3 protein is CAISDQGGAEAFF. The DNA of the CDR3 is TGTGCCATCAGTGACCAGGGGGGGGCTGAAGCTTTCTTT.

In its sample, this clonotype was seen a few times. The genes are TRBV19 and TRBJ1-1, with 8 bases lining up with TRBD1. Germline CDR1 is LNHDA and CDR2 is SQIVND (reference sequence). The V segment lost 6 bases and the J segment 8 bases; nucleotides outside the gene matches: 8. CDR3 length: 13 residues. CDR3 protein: CASRGRGLSEAFF. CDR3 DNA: TGTGCCAGTAGGGGCAGGGGGCTGTCGGAAGCTTTCTTT.

This CDR3 reads CASSQWEGQPGYTF. CDR3 sequence (DNA): TGTGCCAGCAGCCAATGGGAGGGACAACCCGGCTACACCTTC. This chain links TRBV4-2 with TRBJ1-2, with TRBD1 as a possible D gene (6 bases). In germline, CDR1 is LGHNA, CDR2 YNFKEQ. This CDR3 region has 14 residues. The V and J ends lost 2 bases and 8 bases respectively, with 15 bases between them.

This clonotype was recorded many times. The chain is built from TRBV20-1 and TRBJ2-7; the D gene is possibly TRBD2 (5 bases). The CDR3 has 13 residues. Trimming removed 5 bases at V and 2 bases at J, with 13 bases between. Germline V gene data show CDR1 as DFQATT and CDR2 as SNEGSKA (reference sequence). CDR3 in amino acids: CSADQDGTYEQYF. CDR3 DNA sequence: TGCAGTGCTGACCAGGACGGGACCTACGAGCAGTACTTC.

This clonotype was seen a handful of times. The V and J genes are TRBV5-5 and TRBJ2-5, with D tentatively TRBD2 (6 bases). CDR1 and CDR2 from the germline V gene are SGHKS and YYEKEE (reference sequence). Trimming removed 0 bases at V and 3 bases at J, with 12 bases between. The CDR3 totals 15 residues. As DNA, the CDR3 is TGTGCCAGCAGCTTGGGGGTTGGGGGGAAAGAGACCCAGTACTTC. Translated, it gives CASSLGVGGKETQYF.

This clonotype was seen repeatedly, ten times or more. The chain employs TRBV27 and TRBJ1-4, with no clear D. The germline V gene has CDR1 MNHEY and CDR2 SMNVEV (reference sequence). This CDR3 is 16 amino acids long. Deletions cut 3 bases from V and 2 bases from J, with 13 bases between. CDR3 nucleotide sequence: TGTGCCAGCAGTTTTTTTGTAGGAGGCACTAATGAAAAACTGTTTTTT. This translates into CASSFFVGGTNEKLFF.

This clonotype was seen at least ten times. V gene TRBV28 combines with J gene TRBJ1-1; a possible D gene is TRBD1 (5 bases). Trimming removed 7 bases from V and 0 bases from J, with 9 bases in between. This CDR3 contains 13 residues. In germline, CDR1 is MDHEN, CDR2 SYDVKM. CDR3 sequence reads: CASNRQMNTEAFF. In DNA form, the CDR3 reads TGTGCCAGCAACAGGCAAATGAACACTGAAGCTTTCTTT.

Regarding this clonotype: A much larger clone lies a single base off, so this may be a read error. Here the CDR3 reads CASSQLGTGPEAFF. The CDR3, as DNA: TGTGCCAGCAGCCAGCTAGGGACAGGCCCTGAAGCTTTCTTT. This chain links TRBV11-2 with TRBJ1-1, with 8 bases lining up with TRBD1. CDR1 is SGHAT and CDR2 is FQNNGV in the germline V gene. This CDR3 has 14 amino acids. V was clipped by 5 bases and J by 6 bases; unmatched bases: 8.

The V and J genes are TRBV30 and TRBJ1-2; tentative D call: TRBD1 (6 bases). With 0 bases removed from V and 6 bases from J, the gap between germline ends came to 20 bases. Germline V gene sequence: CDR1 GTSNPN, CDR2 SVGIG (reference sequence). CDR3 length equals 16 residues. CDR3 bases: TGTGCCTGGAGTGTCCTAAGAAGGGGGACGGGGGATGGCTACACCTTC. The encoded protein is CAWSVLRRGTGDGYTF.

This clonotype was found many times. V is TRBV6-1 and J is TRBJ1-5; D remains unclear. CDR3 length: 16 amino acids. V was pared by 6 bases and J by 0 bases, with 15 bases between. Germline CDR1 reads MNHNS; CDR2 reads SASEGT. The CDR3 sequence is CASRLTVHYSNQPQHF. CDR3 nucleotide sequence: TGTGCCAGCAGGCTGACTGTACACTATAGCAATCAGCCCCAGCATTTT.

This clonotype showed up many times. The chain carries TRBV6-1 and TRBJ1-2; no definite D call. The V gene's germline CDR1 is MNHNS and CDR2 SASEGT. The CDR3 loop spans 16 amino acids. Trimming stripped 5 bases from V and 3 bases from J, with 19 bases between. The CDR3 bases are TGTGCCAGCAGTCGGATTCTGGGGTCCAAAGACTATGGCTACACCTTC. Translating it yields CASSRILGSKDYGYTF.

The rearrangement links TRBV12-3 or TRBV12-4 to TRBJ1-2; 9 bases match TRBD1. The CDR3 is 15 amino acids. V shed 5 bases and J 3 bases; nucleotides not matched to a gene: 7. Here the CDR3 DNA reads TGTGCCAGCAGTGGACAGGGGCACGGTGACTATGGCTACACCTTC. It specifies CASSGQGHGDYGYTF.

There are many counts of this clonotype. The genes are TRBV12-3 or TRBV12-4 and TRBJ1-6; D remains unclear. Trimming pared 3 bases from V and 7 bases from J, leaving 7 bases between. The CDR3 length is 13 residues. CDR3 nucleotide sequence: TGTGCCAGCAGTTTCCGGGAGAATTCACCCCTCCACTTT. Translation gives CASSFRENSPLHF.

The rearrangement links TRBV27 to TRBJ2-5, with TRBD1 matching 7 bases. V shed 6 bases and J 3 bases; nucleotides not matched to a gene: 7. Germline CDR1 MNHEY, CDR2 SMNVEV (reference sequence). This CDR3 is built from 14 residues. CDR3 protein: CASSSITGEETQYF. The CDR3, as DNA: TGTGCCAGCAGCTCCATAACAGGGGAAGAGACCCAGTACTTC.